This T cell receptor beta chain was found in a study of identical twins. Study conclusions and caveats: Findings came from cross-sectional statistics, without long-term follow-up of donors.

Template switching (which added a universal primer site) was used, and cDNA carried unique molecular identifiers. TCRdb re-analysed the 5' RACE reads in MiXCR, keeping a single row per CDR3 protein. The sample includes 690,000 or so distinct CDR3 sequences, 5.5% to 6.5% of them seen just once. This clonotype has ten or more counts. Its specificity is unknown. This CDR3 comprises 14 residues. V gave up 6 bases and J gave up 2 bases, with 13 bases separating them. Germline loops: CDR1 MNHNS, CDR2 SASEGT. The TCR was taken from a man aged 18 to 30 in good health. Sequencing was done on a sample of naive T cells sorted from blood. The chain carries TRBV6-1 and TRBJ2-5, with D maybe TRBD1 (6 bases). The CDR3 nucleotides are TGTGCCAGCAGCCGACAGGCGAAACAAGAGACCCAGTACTTC. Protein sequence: CASSRQAKQETQYF.